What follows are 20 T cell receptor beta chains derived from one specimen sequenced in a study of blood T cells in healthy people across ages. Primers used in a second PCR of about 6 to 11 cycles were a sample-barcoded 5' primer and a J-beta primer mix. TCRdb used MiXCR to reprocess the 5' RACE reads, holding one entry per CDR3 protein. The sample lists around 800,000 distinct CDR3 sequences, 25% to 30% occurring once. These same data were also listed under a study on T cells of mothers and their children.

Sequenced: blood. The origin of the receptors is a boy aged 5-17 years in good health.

The CDR3 DNA sequence: TGTGCCAGCAGTGGGACAGGGGTCAATGAAAAACTGTTTTTT. Residues: CASSGTGVNEKLFF. The chain recombines TRBV2 with TRBJ1-4; 9 bases align to TRBD1. Per germline, CDR1 SNHLY and CDR2 FYNNEI. This CDR3 region has 14 residues. Trimming at V came to 4 bases and at J to 5 bases, leaving 2 bases not matched to a gene.

The CDR3 coding sequence is TGTGCCAGCAGTCCCTCACCCGCGGGACAGAACTATGGCTACACCTTC. This encodes CASSPSPAGQNYGYTF. The gene calls are TRBV12-3 or TRBV12-4 and TRBJ1-2; 7 nucleotides agree with TRBD1. The trim removed 5 bases at V and 2 bases at J, leaving 11 bases unmatched. The CDR3 totals 16 residues.

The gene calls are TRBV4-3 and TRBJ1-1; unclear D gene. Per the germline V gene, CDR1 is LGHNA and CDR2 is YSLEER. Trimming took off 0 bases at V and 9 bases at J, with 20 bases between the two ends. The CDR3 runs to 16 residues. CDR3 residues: CASSQEPAGGSGKAFF. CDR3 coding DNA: TGCGCCAGCAGCCAAGAGCCCGCGGGAGGGAGTGGCAAAGCTTTCTTT.

As DNA, the CDR3 is TGTGCCAGCAGCTTTAACGGACAGTCGGATACGCAGTATTTT. Translated, it gives CASSFNGQSDTQYF. The chain joins TRBV7-2 to TRBJ2-3; D possibly corresponds to TRBD1 (6 bases). The germline V gene encodes CDR1 SGHTA and CDR2 FQGNSA. This CDR3 comprises 14 residues. Trimming pared 3 bases from V and 6 bases from J, leaving 13 bases between.

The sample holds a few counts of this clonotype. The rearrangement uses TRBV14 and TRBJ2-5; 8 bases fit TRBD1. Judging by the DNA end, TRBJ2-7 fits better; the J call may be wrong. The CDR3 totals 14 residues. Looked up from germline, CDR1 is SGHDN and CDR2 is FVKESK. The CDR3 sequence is CASSQPGQGYEQYF. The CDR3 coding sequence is TGTGCCAGCAGCCAACCTGGACAGGGCTACGAGCAGTACTTC.

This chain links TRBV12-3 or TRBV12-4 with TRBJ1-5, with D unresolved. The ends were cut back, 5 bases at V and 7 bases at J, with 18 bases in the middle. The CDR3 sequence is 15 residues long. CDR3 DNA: TGTGCCAGCAGTCCCCGTGGGAGGGTCGGGCAGCCCCAGCATTTT. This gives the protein CASSPRGRVGQPQHF.

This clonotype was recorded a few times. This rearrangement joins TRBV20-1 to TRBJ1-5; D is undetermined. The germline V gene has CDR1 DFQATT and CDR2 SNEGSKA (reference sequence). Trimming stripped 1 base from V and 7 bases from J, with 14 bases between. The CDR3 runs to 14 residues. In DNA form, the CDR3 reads TGCAGTGCTAGAGCCGGGCTGGCGGAACAGCCCCAGCATTTT. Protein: CSARAGLAEQPQHF.

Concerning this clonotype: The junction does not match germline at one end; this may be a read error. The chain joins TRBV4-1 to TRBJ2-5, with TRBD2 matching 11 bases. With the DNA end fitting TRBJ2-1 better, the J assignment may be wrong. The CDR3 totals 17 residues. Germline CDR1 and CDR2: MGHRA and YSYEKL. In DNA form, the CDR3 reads TGCGCCACCAGCCAAATAGCGGGGGGGCTTATTAGGAATGAGCAGTTCTTC. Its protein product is CATSQIAGGLIRNEQFF.

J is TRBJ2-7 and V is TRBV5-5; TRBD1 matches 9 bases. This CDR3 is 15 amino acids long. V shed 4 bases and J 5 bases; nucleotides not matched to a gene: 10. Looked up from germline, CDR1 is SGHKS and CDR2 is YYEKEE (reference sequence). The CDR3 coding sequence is TGTGCCAGCAGCGGCGTAGGACAGGGGTGGCACGAGCAGTACTTC. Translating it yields CASSGVGQGWHEQYF.

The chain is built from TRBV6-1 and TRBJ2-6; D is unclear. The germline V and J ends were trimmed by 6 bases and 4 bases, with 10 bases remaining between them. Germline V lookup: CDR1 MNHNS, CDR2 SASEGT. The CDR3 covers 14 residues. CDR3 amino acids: CASRTIAGANVLTF. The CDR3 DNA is TGTGCCAGCAGGACAATCGCGGGGGCCAACGTCCTGACTTTC.

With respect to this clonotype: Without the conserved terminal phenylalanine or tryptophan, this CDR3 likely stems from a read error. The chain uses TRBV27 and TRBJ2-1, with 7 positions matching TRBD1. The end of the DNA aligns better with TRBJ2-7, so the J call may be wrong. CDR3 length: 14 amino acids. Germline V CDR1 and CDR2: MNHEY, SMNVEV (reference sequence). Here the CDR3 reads CASSLQGTIYEQYL. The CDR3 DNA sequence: TGTGCCAGCAGTCTACAGGGGACAATTTACGAGCAGTACCTC.

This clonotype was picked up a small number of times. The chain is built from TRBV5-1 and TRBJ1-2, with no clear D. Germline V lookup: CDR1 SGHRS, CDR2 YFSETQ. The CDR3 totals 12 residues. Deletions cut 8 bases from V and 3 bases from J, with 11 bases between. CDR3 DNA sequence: TGCGCCAGTGCAGATCAGGACTATGGCTACACCTTC. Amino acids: CASADQDYGYTF.

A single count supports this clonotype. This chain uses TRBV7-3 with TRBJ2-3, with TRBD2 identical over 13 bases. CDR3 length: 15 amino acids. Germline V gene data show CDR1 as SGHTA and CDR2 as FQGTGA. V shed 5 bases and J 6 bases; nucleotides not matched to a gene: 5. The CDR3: CASSQTSGRWDTQYF. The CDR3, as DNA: TGTGCCAGCAGCCAGACTAGCGGGAGGTGGGATACGCAGTATTTT.

In DNA, the CDR3 is TGCAGTGCTCAAGGACTGGATAGCAATCAGCCCCAGCATTTT. Its protein is CSAQGLDSNQPQHF. The J gene is TRBJ1-5, the V gene TRBV20-1; D gene ambiguous. V was cut by 5 bases and J by 0 bases, with 11 bases left in between. The length of the CDR3 is 14 residues. Germline-derived CDR1 and CDR2 are DFQATT and SNEGSKA (reference sequence).

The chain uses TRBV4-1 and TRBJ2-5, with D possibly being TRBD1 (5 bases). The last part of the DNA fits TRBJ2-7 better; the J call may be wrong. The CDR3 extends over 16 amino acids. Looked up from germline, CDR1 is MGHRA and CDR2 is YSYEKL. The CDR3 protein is CASSQDQGLTRDEQYF. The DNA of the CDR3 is TGCGCCAGCAGCCAAGATCAGGGCCTCACTCGGGACGAGCAGTACTTC.

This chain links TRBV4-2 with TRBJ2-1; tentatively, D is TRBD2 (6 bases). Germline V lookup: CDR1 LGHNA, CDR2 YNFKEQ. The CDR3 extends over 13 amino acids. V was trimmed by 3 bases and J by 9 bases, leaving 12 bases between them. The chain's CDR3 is CASSHPTSTEQFF. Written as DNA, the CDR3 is TGTGCCAGCAGCCACCCCACTAGCACTGAGCAGTTCTTC.

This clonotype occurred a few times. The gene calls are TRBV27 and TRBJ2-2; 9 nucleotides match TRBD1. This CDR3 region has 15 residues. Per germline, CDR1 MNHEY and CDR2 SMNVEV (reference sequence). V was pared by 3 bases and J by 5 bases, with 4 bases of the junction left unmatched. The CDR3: CASSFLGQGTGELFF. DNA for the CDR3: TGTGCCAGCAGTTTTCTAGGACAGGGGACCGGGGAGCTGTTTTTT.

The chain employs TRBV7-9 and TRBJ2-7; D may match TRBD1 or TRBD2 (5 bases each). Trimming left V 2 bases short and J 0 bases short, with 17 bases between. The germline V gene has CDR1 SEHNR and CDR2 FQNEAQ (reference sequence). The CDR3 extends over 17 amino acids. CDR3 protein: CASSLTGYRGSSYEQYF. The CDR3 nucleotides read TGTGCCAGCAGCTTAACAGGATATCGGGGAAGCTCCTACGAGCAGTACTTC.

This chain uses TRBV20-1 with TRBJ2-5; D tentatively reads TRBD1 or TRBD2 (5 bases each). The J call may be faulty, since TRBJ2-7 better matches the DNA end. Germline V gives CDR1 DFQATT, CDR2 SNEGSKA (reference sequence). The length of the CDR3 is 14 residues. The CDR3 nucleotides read TGCAGTGCTAGAGTGGGTCAGGGAGTCTACGAGCAGTACTTC. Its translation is CSARVGQGVYEQYF.

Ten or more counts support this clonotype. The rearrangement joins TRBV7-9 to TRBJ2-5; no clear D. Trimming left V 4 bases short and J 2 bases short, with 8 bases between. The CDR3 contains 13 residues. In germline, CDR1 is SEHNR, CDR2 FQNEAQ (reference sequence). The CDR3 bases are TGTGCCAGCAGCTCTGAGCCTCAAGAGACCCAGTACTTC. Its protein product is CASSSEPQETQYF.